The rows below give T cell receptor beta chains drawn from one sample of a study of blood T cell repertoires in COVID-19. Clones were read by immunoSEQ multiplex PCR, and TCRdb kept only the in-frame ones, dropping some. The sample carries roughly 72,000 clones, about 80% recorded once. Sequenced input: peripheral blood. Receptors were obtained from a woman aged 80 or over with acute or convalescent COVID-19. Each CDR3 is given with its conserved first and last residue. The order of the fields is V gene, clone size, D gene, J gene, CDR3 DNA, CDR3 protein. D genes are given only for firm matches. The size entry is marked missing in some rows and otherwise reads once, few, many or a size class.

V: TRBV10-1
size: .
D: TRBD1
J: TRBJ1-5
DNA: TGCGCCAGCAAGGCAGGGGGCAGGGGCAATCAGCCCCAGCATTTT
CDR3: CASKAGGRGNQPQHF

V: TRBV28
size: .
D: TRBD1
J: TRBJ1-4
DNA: TGTGCCAGCAGTTTAAAAGGACAGGGAGGTTTGGAACTGTTTTTT
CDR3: CASSLKGQGGLELFF

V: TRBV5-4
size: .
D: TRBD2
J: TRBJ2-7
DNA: TGTGCCAGCAGCTTATCGACTAGCGGGAGGACCGGGCGCTACGAGCAGTACTTC
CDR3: CASSLSTSGRTGRYEQYF

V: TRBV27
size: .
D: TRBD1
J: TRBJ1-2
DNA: TGTGCCAGCAGTTTATCGACAGGGGAGAGCGGCTACACCTTC
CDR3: CASSLSTGESGYTF

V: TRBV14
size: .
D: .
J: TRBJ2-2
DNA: TGTGCCAGCAGCCAAGCCGGGACAGGGATGACTAGCGCGAACACCGGGGAGCTGTTTTTT
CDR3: CASSQAGTGMTSANTGELFF

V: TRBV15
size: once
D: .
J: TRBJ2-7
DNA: TGTGCCACCAGCAGAGAGGGGGGGGCGACCTACGAGCAGTACTTC
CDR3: CATSREGGATYEQYF

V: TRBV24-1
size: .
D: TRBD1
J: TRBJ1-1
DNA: TGTGCCGCAGGGGGAAACACTGAAGCTTTCTTT
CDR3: CAAGGNTEAFF

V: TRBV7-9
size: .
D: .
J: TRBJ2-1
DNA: TGTGCCAGCAGCTTAGTGGTATCGAGCGCGAATGAGCAGTTCTTC
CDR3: CASSLVVSSANEQFF

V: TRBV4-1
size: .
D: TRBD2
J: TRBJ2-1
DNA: TGCGCCAGCAGCCAAGTGCTAGCGGGAGTTTTTGAGCAGTTCTTC
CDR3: CASSQVLAGVFEQFF

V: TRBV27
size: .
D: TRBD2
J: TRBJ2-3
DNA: TGTGCCTCCACAGAGACTAGCGGGAGGGCCAGAGATACGCAGTATTTT
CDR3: CASTETSGRARDTQYF

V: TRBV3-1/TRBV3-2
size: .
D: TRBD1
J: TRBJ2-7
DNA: TGTGCCAGCAGCCAAGATGTCAGTTCGGAGGGGACAGGACGCTACGAGCAGTACTTC
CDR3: CASSQDVSSEGTGRYEQYF

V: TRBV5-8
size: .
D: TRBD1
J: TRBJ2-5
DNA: TGTGCCAGCAGCGGACGGACAGGGGGACCACAAGAGACCCAGTACTTC
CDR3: CASSGRTGGPQETQYF

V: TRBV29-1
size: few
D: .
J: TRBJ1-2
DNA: TGCAGCGTTGAACTGACCAGGGACTATGGCTACACCTTC
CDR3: CSVELTRDYGYTF

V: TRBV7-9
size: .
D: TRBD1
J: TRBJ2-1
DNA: TGTGCCAGCAGCCGAGGGACAGGGACCTACAATGAGCAGTTCTTC
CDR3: CASSRGTGTYNEQFF

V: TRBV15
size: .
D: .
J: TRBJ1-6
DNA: TGTGCCACCAGCAAATTTGGACAGCAGTCCCCCCTCCACTTT
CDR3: CATSKFGQQSPLHF

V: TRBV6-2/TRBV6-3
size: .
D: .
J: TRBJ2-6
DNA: TGTGCCAGCAGCCCTATGAGAGGGAGCTCTGGGGCCAACGTCCTGACTTTC
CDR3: CASSPMRGSSGANVLTF